This T cell receptor beta chain was sequenced for a study of beta chain features in type 1 diabetes. Notes on the study in general: Among patients with Type 1 diabetes, TCRB CDR3s were moderately but significantly shorter in every one of the four CD4+ subsets. Across patients, naive, central memory and Treg TCRB repertoires exhibited apparently greater similarity than was observed across healthy donors.

With respect to this clone: Antigen specificity is unknown.

Trimming removed 6 bases from V and 10 bases from J; junction bases left unmatched: 12. This CDR3 has 14 amino acids. Germline V gives CDR1 KGHSH, CDR2 LQKENI. The investigators reverse transcribed all of the isolated RNA, so they sequenced expressed TCRB transcripts. Sequenced by immunoSEQ multiplex PCR; TCRdb stores in-frame clones only, minus some. This table has about 170,000 clones, approximately 7.9% appearing once. This clonotype was sampled from a young man with type 1 diabetes. What was sequenced was central memory CD4+ T cells from blood. This chain connects TRBV18 to TRBJ1-2, with TRBD1 identical over 9 bases. In nucleotides, the CDR3 is TGTGCCAGCTCCCCGGACAGGGGAAACAATCTCTACACCTTC. Amino acid sequence: CASSPDRGNNLYTF.